What follows are 26 T cell receptor beta chains derived from one specimen sequenced in a study of shared clonotypes between healthy human individuals. Using immunoSEQ multiplex PCR, the repertoire was profiled, and TCRdb retains in-frame clones only, with some absent. The table includes approximately 1,500,000 clones, approximately 97% detected once. The sample comprised naive CD4+ T cells sorted from blood. Specified subset: CD45RA+ positively selected. The receptors derive from a man younger than 45 in good health.

The rearrangement joins TRBV7-2 to TRBJ2-2; 7 positions agree with TRBD1. The CDR3 consists of 18 residues. Trimming removed 5 bases from V and 5 bases from J; junction bases left unmatched: 17. The germline gives CDR1 SGHTA, CDR2 FQGNSA. The CDR3 is CASSLRAGTEGGTGELFF. DNA for the CDR3: TGTGCCAGCAGCCTTAGAGCCGGGACAGAAGGTGGAACCGGGGAGCTGTTTTTT. Drawing the rest from reference TRBV7-2 and TRBJ2-2, the complete variable domain is GAGVSQSPSNKVTEKGKDVELRCDPISGHTALYWYRQSLGQGLEFLIYFQGNSAPDKSGLPSDRFSAERTGGSVSTLTIQRTQQEDSAVYLCASSLRAGTEGGTGELFFGEGSRLTVL.

The rearrangement uses TRBV27 and TRBJ2-3; D might be TRBD2 (5 bases). The length of the CDR3 is 13 residues. The V end was cut by 6 bases, the J end by 6 bases, with 13 bases between. CDR1 is MNHEY and CDR2 is SMNVEV in the germline V gene (reference sequence). The DNA of the CDR3 is TGTGCCAGCAGCCCGAGAGAGGGCGATACGCAGTATTTT. This translates into CASSPREGDTQYF.

The CDR3 DNA reads TGTGCCAGCAGTTTAGCGGGAACCAATGAAAAACTGTTTTTT. As protein: CASSLAGTNEKLFF. The gene calls are TRBV28 and TRBJ1-4; unclear D gene. V lost 2 bases and J lost 5, with 9 bases in between. Germline V gives CDR1 MDHEN, CDR2 SYDVKM. This CDR3 contains 14 residues.

The chain employs TRBV27 and TRBJ1-1; no definite D call. Germline V CDR1 and CDR2: MNHEY, SMNVEV (reference sequence). V lost 4 bases and J 3 bases, leaving 9 bases between the germline ends. CDR3 length: 13 amino acids. The CDR3 DNA reads TGTGCCAGCAGTTCAAACCGGTACACTGAAGCTTTCTTT. Its translation: CASSSNRYTEAFF.

The chain recombines TRBV11-2 with TRBJ2-7; D is perhaps TRBD1 (5 bases). V gave up 4 bases and J gave up 6 bases, with 13 bases separating them. Germline V gives CDR1 SGHAT, CDR2 FQNNGV. The CDR3 has 13 amino acids. The CDR3 DNA reads TGTGCCAGCAGCTCCTTTTACACAGGCGAGCAGTACTTC. Amino acid sequence: CASSSFYTGEQYF.

The rearrangement joins TRBV27 to TRBJ1-2, with TRBD1 matching 8 bases. This CDR3 spans 16 amino acids. CDR1 and CDR2 from the germline V gene are MNHEY and SMNVEV (reference sequence). V lost 5 bases to trimming and J lost 2 bases; unmatched junction nucleotides: 10. CDR3 bases: TGTGCCAGCAGTAAAATTGGACAGGGACGGAACTATGGCTACACCTTC. It codes for CASSKIGQGRNYGYTF.

The chain joins TRBV19 to TRBJ1-5, with D possibly being TRBD1 (6 bases). The germline V gene encodes CDR1 LNHDA and CDR2 SQIVND (reference sequence). V was clipped by 3 bases and J by 1 base, with 10 bases between them. The CDR3 spans 15 residues. This CDR3 is CASSIYGQSNQPQHF. CDR3 sequence (DNA): TGTGCCAGTAGTATCTACGGACAGAGCAATCAGCCCCAGCATTTT. Together with reference TRBV19 and TRBJ1-5, the CDR3 gives the full variable domain: DGGITQSPKYLFRKEGQNVTLSCEQNLNHDAMYWYRQDPGQGLRLIYYSQIVNDFQKGDIAEGYSVSREKKESFPLTVTSAQKNPTAFYLCASSIYGQSNQPQHFGDGTRLSIL.

The rearrangement uses TRBV5-1 and TRBJ2-1; 10 nucleotides agree with TRBD2. The CDR3 is made up of 15 amino acids. Looked up from germline, CDR1 is SGHRS and CDR2 is YFSETQ. With 7 bases clipped from V and 3 bases from J, the junction kept 7 bases outside the gene matches. CDR3 DNA sequence: TGCGCCAGCGCCGACCCTAGCGGGGGCTACAATGAGCAGTTCTTC. As protein: CASADPSGGYNEQFF.

CDR3 sequence (DNA): TGCAGTGCTAAGATAGGTGGTACGCAGTATTTT. The encoded protein is CSAKIGGTQYF. The chain has TRBV20-1 and TRBJ2-3; no reliable D call. The CDR3 runs to 11 residues. Trimming stripped 4 bases from V and 8 bases from J, with 10 bases between. Germline V gene lookup returns CDR1 DFQATT and CDR2 SNEGSKA (reference sequence).

The V and J genes are TRBV15 and TRBJ2-2, with D unclear. The V gene's germline CDR1 is LNHNV and CDR2 YYDKDF (reference sequence). V was clipped by 5 bases and J by 5 bases, with 9 bases between them. The CDR3 has 13 residues. CDR3 DNA: TGTGCCACCAGCGCAATGGGGACCGGGGAGCTGTTTTTT. This translates into CATSAMGTGELFF. Full variable domain (outside the CDR3, taken from reference TRBV15 and TRBJ2-2): DAMVIQNPRYQVTQFGKPVTLSCSQTLNHNVMYWYQQKSSQAPKLLFHYYDKDFNNEADTPDNFQSRRPNTSFCFLDIRSPGLGDTAMYLCATSAMGTGELFFGEGSRLTVL.

The genes are TRBV5-4 and TRBJ2-2; D is undetermined. V was pared by 2 bases and J by 1 base, with 3 bases between. Germline V CDR1 and CDR2: SGHNT, YYREEE (reference sequence). The CDR3 runs 13 residues. CDR3 sequence (DNA): TGTGCCAGCAGCTTTGGGAACACCGGGGAGCTGTTTTTT. Protein: CASSFGNTGELFF. Supplemented by reference TRBV5-4 and TRBJ2-2, the full variable domain reads ETGVTQSPTHLIKTRGQQVTLRCSSQSGHNTVSWYQQALGQGPQFIFQYYREEENGRGNFPPRFSGLQFPNYSSELNVNALELDDSALYLCASSFGNTGELFFGEGSRLTVL.

The CDR3 nucleotides read TGTGCCAGTAGAAGGCAGAGCTCCTACGAGCAGTACTTC. As protein: CASRRQSSYEQYF. This chain links TRBV19 with TRBJ2-7; D gene unclear. Germline V gene lookup returns CDR1 LNHDA and CDR2 SQIVND (reference sequence). CDR3 length: 13 amino acids. V was shortened by 6 bases and J by 0 bases, with 9 bases between the two germline ends. Complete variable domain (other parts from reference TRBV19 and TRBJ2-7): DGGITQSPKYLFRKEGQNVTLSCEQNLNHDAMYWYRQDPGQGLRLIYYSQIVNDFQKGDIAEGYSVSREKKESFPLTVTSAQKNPTAFYLCASRRQSSYEQYFGPGTRLTVT.

The V gene is TRBV7-9, the J gene TRBJ1-3, with a possible D match to TRBD1 (5 bases). Trimming pared 5 bases from V and 2 bases from J, leaving 13 bases between. Germline V gene sequence: CDR1 SEHNR, CDR2 FQNEAQ (reference sequence). This CDR3 has 15 amino acids. Here the CDR3 reads CASSPSGTAGNTIYF. The CDR3 DNA sequence: TGTGCCAGCAGCCCCTCCGGGACGGCTGGAAACACCATATATTTT.

On this clone itself: At the DNA level, this CDR3 is encoded by other sequences in the same sample as well. The chain joins TRBV28 to TRBJ2-7, with D hard to call. The V gene's germline CDR1 is MDHEN and CDR2 SYDVKM. This CDR3 region has 12 residues. V shed 4 bases and J shed 1 base, with 5 bases lying between them. CDR3 residues: CASSYLSYEQYF. CDR3 coding DNA: TGTGCCAGCAGTTACTTGTCCTACGAGCAGTACTTC.

The chain employs TRBV5-4 and TRBJ2-7, with a tentative D call TRBD2 (6 bases). The length of the CDR3 is 16 residues. V was cut by 4 bases and J by 5 bases, with 22 bases left in between. CDR1 is SGHNT, CDR2 YYREEE, per germline (reference sequence). The CDR3 sequence is CASSQQGPGSLNEQYF. The DNA for the CDR3 is TGTGCCAGCAGCCAACAAGGTCCCGGGAGTTTAAACGAGCAGTACTTC.

DNA of the CDR3: TGTGCCAGCAGCCGACAGGGAGAAGAGACCCAGTACTTC. This codes for CASSRQGEETQYF. This chain links TRBV5-5 with TRBJ2-5, with 7 bases identical to TRBD1. After removal of 4 bases from V and 3 bases from J, the junction contained 3 bases not matched to a gene. This CDR3 contains 13 residues. Germline CDR1 reads SGHKS; CDR2 reads YYEKEE (reference sequence).

The V gene is TRBV4-1, the J gene TRBJ1-1; no definite D call. Germline V gene data show CDR1 as MGHRA and CDR2 as YSYEKL. The CDR3 is made up of 15 amino acids. The V and J ends lost 2 bases and 5 bases respectively, with 15 bases between them. The CDR3 bases are TGCGCCAGCAGCCAATCACGTGCACCGGTGACTGAAGCTTTCTTT. It translates to CASSQSRAPVTEAFF.

This chain uses TRBV6-5 with TRBJ1-2; D uncertain. The germline gives CDR1 MNHEY, CDR2 SVGAGI. Trimming removed 7 bases at V and 7 bases at J, with 16 bases between. This CDR3 has 13 amino acids. The CDR3 coding sequence is TGTGCCAGCACTCAGGACCCATGGGTTGGCTACACCTTC. Amino acid sequence: CASTQDPWVGYTF.

This chain connects TRBV28 to TRBJ2-3; D is perhaps TRBD2 (5 bases). Per germline, CDR1 MDHEN and CDR2 SYDVKM. Trimming took 8 bases from V and 3 from J, leaving 15 bases between them. This CDR3 is 14 amino acids long. CDR3: CASREGGSTDTQYF. For the CDR3, the DNA is TGTGCCAGCCGGGAAGGAGGTTCGACAGATACGCAGTATTTT.

The chain recombines TRBV5-3 with TRBJ2-3, with TRBD1 matching 7 bases. TRBV5-3 is treated as an ORF (open reading frame) with a function not yet certain. There are 16 residues in the CDR3. V shed 3 bases, J shed 2 bases, and the junction held 9 bases outside the gene matches. The CDR3 DNA follows: TGTGCCAGAAGCTCAGAACCGGGACAGAACACAGATACGCAGTATTTT. This sequence encodes CARSSEPGQNTDTQYF.

V is TRBV30 and J is TRBJ2-7; TRBD2 matches at 11 bases. V was clipped by 4 bases and J by 6 bases; unmatched bases: 8. From germline, CDR1 is GTSNPN and CDR2 SVGIG (reference sequence). The CDR3 covers 14 residues. Written as DNA, the CDR3 is TGTGCCTGGACCATACTAGCGGGAGTGGGCGAGCAGTACTTC. This gives the protein CAWTILAGVGEQYF.

This rearrangement joins TRBV28 to TRBJ1-5; 8 bases line up with TRBD1. J lost 4 bases, V lost 5 bases, and 4 bases had no gene match. This CDR3 spans 14 amino acids. Germline V lookup: CDR1 MDHEN, CDR2 SYDVKM. The CDR3 reads CASSPGGTNQPQHF. In DNA, the CDR3 is TGTGCCAGCAGTCCAGGGGGCACGAATCAGCCCCAGCATTTT.

The chain links TRBV6-5 to TRBJ1-2; a possible D gene is TRBD1 (6 bases). The CDR3 consists of 14 residues. V was pared by 2 bases and J by 7 bases, with 14 bases between. The germline V gene encodes CDR1 MNHEY and CDR2 SVGAGI. CDR3 region: CASSYLGGAGGYTF. CDR3 sequence (DNA): TGTGCCAGCAGTTACCTGGGGGGGGCTGGTGGCTACACCTTC.

The rearrangement links TRBV28 to TRBJ1-2, with 7 bases identical to TRBD1. J was trimmed by 4 bases and V by 8 bases; bases with no gene match: 13. Germline V lookup: CDR1 MDHEN, CDR2 SYDVKM. The CDR3 extends over 15 amino acids. CDR3 amino acids: CASCPYPRDSYGYTF. In DNA, the CDR3 is TGTGCCAGCTGCCCTTATCCCCGGGACAGCTATGGCTACACCTTC.

The chain combines TRBV9 with TRBJ2-5; D perhaps matches TRBD1 (5 bases). The V gene's germline CDR1 is SGDLS and CDR2 YYNGEE. Trimming took off 1 base at V and 1 base at J, with 17 bases between the two ends. The CDR3 is 17 residues long. CDR3 protein: CASSVRGAAPSQETQYF. In DNA form, the CDR3 reads TGTGCCAGCAGCGTAAGGGGCGCGGCGCCCAGCCAAGAGACCCAGTACTTC.

The chain employs TRBV18 and TRBJ2-3; 7 bases align to TRBD2. The CDR3 runs to 15 residues. The V and J ends lost 4 bases and 5 bases, in that order; junction bases with no gene match: 9. Germline V CDR1 and CDR2: KGHSH, LQKENI. CDR3 region: CASSREHSGLDTQYF. The CDR3 coding sequence is TGTGCCAGCTCACGGGAACATAGCGGGTTAGATACGCAGTATTTT.